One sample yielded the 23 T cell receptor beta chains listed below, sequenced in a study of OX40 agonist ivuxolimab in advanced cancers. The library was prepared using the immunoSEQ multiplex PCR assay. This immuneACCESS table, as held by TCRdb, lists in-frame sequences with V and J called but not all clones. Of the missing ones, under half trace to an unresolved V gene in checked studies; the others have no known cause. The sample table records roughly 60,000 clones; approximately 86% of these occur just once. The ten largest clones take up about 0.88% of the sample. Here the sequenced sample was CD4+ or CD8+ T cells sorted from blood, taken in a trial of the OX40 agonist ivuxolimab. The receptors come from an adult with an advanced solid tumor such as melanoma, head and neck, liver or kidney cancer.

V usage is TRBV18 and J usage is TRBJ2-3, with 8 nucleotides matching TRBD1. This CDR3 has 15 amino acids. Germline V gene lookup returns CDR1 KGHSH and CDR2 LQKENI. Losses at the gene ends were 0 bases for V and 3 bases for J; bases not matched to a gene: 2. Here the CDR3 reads CASSPPDRATDTQYF. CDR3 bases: TGTGCCAGCTCACCACCGGACAGGGCAACAGATACGCAGTATTTT.

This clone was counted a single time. Written as DNA, the CDR3 is TGTGCCAGCAGTTTACGAAGCGGGGGGGACCAAGAGACCCAGTACTTC. This sequence encodes CASSLRSGGDQETQYF. V and J are TRBV27 and TRBJ2-5; 10 nucleotides agree with TRBD2. Germline V gene lookup returns CDR1 MNHEY and CDR2 SMNVEV (reference sequence). This CDR3 is 16 amino acids long. V shed 2 bases and J 0 bases; nucleotides not matched to a gene: 3.

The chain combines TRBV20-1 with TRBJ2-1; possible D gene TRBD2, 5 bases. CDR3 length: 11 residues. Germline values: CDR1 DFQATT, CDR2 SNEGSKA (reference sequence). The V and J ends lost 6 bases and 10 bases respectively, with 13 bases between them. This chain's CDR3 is CSAPRRAEQFF. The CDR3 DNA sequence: TGCAGTGCCCCTAGGCGGGCAGAGCAGTTCTTC.

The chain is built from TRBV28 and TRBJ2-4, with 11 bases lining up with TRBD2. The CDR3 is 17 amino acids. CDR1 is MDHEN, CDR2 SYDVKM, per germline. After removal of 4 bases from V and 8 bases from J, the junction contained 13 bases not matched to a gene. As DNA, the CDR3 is TGTGCCAGCAGTTCCCCCGGGAGTAGCGGGAGGGCTGACATTCAGTACTTC. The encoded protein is CASSSPGSSGRADIQYF.

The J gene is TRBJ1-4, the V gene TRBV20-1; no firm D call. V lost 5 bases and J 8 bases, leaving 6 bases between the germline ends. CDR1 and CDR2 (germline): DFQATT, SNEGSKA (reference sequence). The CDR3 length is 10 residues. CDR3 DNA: TGCAGTGCTCTAAGGGAAAAACTGTTTTTT. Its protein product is CSALREKLFF.

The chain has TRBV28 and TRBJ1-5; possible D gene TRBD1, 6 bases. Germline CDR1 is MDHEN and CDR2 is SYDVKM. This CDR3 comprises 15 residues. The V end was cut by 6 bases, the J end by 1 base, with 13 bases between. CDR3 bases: TGTGCCAGCAGCCAAGGGCAGGGGAGCAATCAGCCCCAGCATTTT. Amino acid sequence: CASSQGQGSNQPQHF.

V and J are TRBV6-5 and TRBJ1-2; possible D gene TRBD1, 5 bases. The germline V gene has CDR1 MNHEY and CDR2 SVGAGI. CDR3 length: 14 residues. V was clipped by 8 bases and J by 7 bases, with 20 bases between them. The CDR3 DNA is TGTGCCAGCGGGGGGGGAATGAAGGGCTTTGGCTACACCTTC. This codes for CASGGGMKGFGYTF.

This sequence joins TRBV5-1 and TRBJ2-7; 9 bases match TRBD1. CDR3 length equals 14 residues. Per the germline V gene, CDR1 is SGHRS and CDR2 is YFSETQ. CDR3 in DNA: TGCCCTGGAGGCGGGACAGGGAGGTCCTACGAGCAGTACTTC. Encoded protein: CPGGGTGRSYEQYF.

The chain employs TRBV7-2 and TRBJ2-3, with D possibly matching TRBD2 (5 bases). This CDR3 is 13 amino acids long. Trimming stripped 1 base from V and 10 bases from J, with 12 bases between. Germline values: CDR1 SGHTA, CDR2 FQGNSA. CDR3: CASSLGPEASQYF. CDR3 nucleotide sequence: TGTGCCAGCAGCTTAGGGCCGGAGGCGTCGCAGTATTTT.

CDR3: CASSQNERSGPSKGYTF. CDR3 coding DNA: TGTGCCAGCAGCCAAAATGAAAGGTCGGGGCCCTCGAAGGGCTACACCTTC. This chain connects TRBV4-2 to TRBJ1-2, with D perhaps matching TRBD1 (5 bases). CDR1 and CDR2 (germline): LGHNA, YNFKEQ. This CDR3 contains 17 residues. The V gene lost 2 bases and the J gene lost 8 bases, with 24 bases spanning the gap.

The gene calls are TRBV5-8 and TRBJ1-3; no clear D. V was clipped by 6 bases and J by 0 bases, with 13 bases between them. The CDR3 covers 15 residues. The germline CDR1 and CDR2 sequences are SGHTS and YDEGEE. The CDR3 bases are TGTGCCAGCACCCTCCTGCGGAGCTCTGGAAACACCATATATTTT. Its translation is CASTLLRSSGNTIYF.

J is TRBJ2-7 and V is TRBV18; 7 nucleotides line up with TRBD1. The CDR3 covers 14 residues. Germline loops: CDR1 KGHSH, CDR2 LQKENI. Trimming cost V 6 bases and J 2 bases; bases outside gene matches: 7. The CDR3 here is CASSGQQGPYEQYF. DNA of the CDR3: TGTGCCAGCTCCGGACAACAGGGGCCCTACGAGCAGTACTTC. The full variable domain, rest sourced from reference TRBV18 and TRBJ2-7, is NAGVMQNPRHLVRRRGQEARLRCSPMKGHSHVYWYRQLPEEGLKFMVYLQKENIIDESGMPKERFSAEFPKEGPSILRIQQVVRGDSAAYFCASSGQQGPYEQYFGPGTRLTVT.

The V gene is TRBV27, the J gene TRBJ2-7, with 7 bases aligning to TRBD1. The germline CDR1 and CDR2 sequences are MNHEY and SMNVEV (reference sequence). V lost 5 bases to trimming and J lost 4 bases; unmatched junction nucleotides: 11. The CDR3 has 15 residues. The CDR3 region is CASSPRGQDSYEQYF. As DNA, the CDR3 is TGTGCCAGCAGTCCCCGAGGACAGGACTCATACGAGCAGTACTTC.

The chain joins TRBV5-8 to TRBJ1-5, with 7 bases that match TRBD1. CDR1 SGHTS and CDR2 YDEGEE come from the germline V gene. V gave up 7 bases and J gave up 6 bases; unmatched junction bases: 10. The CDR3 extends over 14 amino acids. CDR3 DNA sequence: TGTGCCAGCCAATTAGTGACAGGGAGTCAGCCCCAGCATTTT. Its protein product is CASQLVTGSQPQHF. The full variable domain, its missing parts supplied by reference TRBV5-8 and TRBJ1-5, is EAGVTQSPTHLIKTRGQQATLRCSPISGHTSVYWYQQALGLGLQFLLWYDEGEERNRGNFPPRFSGRQFPNYSSELNVNALELEDSALYLCASQLVTGSQPQHFGDGTRLSIL.

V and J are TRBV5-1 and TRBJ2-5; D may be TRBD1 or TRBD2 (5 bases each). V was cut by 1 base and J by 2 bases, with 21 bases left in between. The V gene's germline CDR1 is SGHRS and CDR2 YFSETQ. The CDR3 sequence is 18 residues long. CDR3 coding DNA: TGCGCCAGCAGCTTGTGGACCCAAGGTTGGGGGTTACAAGAGACCCAGTACTTC. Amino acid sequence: CASSLWTQGWGLQETQYF.

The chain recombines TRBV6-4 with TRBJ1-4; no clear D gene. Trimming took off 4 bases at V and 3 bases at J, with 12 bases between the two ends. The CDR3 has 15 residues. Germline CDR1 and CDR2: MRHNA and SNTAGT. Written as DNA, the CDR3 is TGTGCCAGCAGTGTTTCGTTCGGGGCTAATGAAAAACTGTTTTTT. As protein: CASSVSFGANEKLFF.

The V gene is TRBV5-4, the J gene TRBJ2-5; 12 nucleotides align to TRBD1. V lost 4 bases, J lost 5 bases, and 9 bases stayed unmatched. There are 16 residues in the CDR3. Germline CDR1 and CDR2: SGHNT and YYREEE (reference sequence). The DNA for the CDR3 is TGTGCCAGCAGCAATCCCCGGGACAGGGGGCTTGAGACCCAGTACTTC. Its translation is CASSNPRDRGLETQYF.

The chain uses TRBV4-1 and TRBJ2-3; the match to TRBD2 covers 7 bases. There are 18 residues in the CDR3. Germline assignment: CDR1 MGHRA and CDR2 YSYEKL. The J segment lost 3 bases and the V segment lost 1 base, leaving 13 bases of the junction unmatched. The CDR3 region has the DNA TGCGCCAGCAGCCAAGGGGGGGAGGCGGGAGCGTGGACAGATACGCAGTATTTT. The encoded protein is CASSQGGEAGAWTDTQYF.

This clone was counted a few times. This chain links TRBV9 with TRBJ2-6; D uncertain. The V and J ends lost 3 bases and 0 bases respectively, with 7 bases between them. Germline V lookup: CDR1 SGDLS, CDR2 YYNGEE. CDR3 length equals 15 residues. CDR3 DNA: TGTGCCAGCAGCGCGCACAGCTCTGGGGCCAACGTCCTGACTTTC. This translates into CASSAHSSGANVLTF.

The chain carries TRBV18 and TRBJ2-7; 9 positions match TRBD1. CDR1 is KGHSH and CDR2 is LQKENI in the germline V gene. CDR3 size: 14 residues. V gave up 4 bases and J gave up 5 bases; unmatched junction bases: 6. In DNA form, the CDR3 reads TGTGCCAGCTCACGTCGGGACAGGGTGCACGAGCAGTACTTC. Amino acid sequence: CASSRRDRVHEQYF.

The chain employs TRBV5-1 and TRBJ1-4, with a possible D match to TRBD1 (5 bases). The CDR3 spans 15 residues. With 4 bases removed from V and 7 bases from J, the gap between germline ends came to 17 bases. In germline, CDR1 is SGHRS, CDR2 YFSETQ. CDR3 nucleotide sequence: TGCGCCAGCAGCGACATTGGGGCCAGAGGTGAAAAACTGTTTTTT. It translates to CASSDIGARGEKLFF.

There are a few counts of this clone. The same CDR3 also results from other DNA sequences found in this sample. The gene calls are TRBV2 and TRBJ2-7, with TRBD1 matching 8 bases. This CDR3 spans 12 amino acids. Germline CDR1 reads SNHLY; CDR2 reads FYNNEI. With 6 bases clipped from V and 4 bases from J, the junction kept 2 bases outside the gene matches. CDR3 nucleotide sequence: TGTGCCAGCAGCCGACAGGGGTACGAGCAGTACTTC. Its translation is CASSRQGYEQYF.

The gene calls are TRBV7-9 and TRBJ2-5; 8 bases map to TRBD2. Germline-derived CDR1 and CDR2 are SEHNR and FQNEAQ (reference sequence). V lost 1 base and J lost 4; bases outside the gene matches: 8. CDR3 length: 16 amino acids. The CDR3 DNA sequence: TGTGCCAGCAGCTTAGAACGATTAGCGGGGTTAGAGACCCAGTACTTC. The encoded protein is CASSLERLAGLETQYF.